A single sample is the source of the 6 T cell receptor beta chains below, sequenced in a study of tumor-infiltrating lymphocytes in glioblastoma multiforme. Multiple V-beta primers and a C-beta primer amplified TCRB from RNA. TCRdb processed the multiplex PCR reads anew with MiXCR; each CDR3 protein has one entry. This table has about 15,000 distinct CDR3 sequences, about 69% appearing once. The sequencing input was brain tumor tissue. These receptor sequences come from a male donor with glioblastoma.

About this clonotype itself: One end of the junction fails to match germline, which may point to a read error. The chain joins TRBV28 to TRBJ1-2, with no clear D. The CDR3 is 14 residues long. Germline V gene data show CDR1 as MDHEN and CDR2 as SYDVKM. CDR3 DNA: TGTGCGAGCAGTTTATCGATGGGGATCTGTGGCTACGCATTC. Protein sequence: CASSLSMGICGYAF.

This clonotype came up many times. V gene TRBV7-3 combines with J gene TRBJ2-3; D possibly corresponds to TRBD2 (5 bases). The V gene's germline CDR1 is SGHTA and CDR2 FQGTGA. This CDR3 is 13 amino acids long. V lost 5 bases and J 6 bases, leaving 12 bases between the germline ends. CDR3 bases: TGTGCCAGCAGCGCGGGCTACGGGGATACGCAGTATTTT. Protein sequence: CASSAGYGDTQYF.

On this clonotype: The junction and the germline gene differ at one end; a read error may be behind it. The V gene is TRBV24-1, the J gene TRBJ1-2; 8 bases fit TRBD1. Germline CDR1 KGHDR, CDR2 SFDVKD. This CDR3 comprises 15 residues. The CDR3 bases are TGTGCCGCCAGTGACGCAGGGGGCGCGGACTATCGCTACACCTTC. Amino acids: CAASDAGGADYRYTF.

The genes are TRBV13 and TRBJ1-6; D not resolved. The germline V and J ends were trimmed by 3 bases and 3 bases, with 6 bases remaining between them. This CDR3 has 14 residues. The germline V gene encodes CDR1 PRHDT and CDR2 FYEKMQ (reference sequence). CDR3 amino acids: CASSFGDYNSPLHF. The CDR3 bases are TGTGCCAGCAGCTTCGGGGACTATAATTCACCCCTCCACTTT.

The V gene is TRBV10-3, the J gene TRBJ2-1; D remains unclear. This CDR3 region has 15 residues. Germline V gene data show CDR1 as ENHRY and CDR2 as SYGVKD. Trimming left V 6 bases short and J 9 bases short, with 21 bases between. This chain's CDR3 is CAISDRVSGGGEQFF. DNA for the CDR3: TGTGCCATCAGCGACCGGGTATCGGGTGGTGGTGAGCAGTTCTTC.

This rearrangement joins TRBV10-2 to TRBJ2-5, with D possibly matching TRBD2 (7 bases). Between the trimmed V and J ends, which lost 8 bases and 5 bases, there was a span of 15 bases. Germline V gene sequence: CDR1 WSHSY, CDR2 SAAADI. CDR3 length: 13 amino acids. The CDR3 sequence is CASRLGGGETQYF. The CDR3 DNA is TGCGCCAGCCGACTAGGGGGAGGGGAGACCCAGTACTTC.